This passage covers 28 T cell receptor beta chains from one sample sequenced in a study of cytomegalovirus exposure and HLA in healthy donors. The primer mix had 60 Vbeta and 13 Jbeta primers. The protocol was immunoSEQ multiplex PCR, while the TCRdb copy is restricted to in-frame clones and leaves out a portion. Of over 150,000 clones in the sample, 65% to 85% were seen once. The sequenced sample consisted of PBMCs. These receptors originate from a woman aged 40 to 49 in good health and CMV-seropositive.

Concerning this clone: Additional DNA sequences in this sample encode the identical CDR3. In DNA form, the CDR3 reads TGTGCCAGCAGAGAGGACACTGAAGCTTTCTTT. Translating it yields CASREDTEAFF. This chain uses TRBV25-1 with TRBJ1-1; D is ambiguous. Per germline, CDR1 MGHDK and CDR2 SYGVNS. The CDR3 has 11 residues. V was trimmed by 6 bases and J by 3 bases, leaving 5 bases between them.

The V gene is TRBV11-3, the J gene TRBJ2-5; tentative D call: TRBD1 (6 bases). The germline gives CDR1 SGHNT, CDR2 YENEEA. V lost 2 bases and J 10 bases, leaving 14 bases between the germline ends. The CDR3 loop spans 13 amino acids. The CDR3 DNA is TGTGCCAGCAGCTTAAGCTGGAGAGGGGGCCAGTACTTC. Its translation is CASSLSWRGGQYF.

The genes are TRBV27 and TRBJ2-2, with TRBD1 matching over 7 bases. V trimming: 6 bases; J trimming: 0 bases; junction bases outside the gene matches: 7. Germline CDR1 is MNHEY and CDR2 is SMNVEV (reference sequence). This CDR3 is 16 amino acids long. The CDR3 protein is CASRRPGTANTGELFF. DNA for the CDR3: TGTGCCAGCAGAAGACCCGGGACAGCGAACACCGGGGAGCTGTTTTTT.

The rearrangement links TRBV4-2 to TRBJ2-1, with 12 bases identical to TRBD2. CDR1 LGHNA and CDR2 YNFKEQ come from the germline V gene. This CDR3 contains 16 residues. After removal of 3 bases from V and 8 bases from J, the junction contained 8 bases not matched to a gene. CDR3: CASSHLAGGPLDEQFF. CDR3 sequence (DNA): TGTGCCAGCAGCCACCTAGCGGGAGGGCCTCTGGATGAGCAGTTCTTC.

The chain links TRBV21-1 to TRBJ2-6; TRBD1 is the table's D call and was not checked against the DNA. TRBV21-1 is recorded as a pseudogene. This CDR3 comprises 19 residues. The CDR3 loop is CASSKDTGQGCPGANVLTF. The CDR3, as DNA: TGTGCCAGCAGCAAGGATACGGGACAGGGGTGCCCTGGGGCCAACGTCCTGACTTTC.

The V gene is TRBV27, the J gene TRBJ1-5, with 7 bases lining up with TRBD1. The germline CDR1 and CDR2 sequences are MNHEY and SMNVEV (reference sequence). J lost 6 bases, V lost 4 bases, and 9 bases had no gene match. The length of the CDR3 is 15 residues. The CDR3 reads CASSSTDRRSQPQHF. CDR3 coding DNA: TGTGCCAGCAGTTCGACGGACAGGCGGAGTCAGCCCCAGCATTTT.

The rearrangement joins TRBV27 to TRBJ1-5; 9 bases agree with TRBD1. The V and J ends lost 5 bases and 7 bases, in that order; junction bases with no gene match: 6. The germline CDR1 and CDR2 sequences are MNHEY and SMNVEV (reference sequence). The length of the CDR3 is 14 residues. As DNA, the CDR3 is TGTGCCAGCAGTCGGACAGGGGATTACCAGCCCCAGCATTTT. Translating it yields CASSRTGDYQPQHF.

The chain combines TRBV6-6 with TRBJ2-7; 8 bases fit TRBD1. V lost 0 bases to trimming and J lost 6 bases; unmatched junction nucleotides: 10. Germline assignment: CDR1 MNHNY and CDR2 SVGAGI (reference sequence). This CDR3 has 16 amino acids. The CDR3 reads CASSYSIGQGSGEQYF. In DNA, the CDR3 is TGTGCCAGCAGTTACTCGATCGGACAGGGTTCAGGCGAGCAGTACTTC.

Notes on this clone: At the DNA level, this CDR3 is encoded by other sequences in the same sample as well. The chain has TRBV5-1 and TRBJ2-7; weak D call: TRBD1 (6 bases). CDR1 is SGHRS and CDR2 is YFSETQ in the germline V gene. The CDR3 extends over 14 amino acids. V was clipped by 0 bases and J by 3 bases, with 10 bases between them. The CDR3 is CASSLAGRGYEQYF. CDR3 coding DNA: TGCGCCAGCAGCTTGGCAGGCAGGGGCTACGAGCAGTACTTC.

This chain uses TRBV7-9 with TRBJ2-6, with 7 bases matching TRBD1. This CDR3 contains 15 residues. Germline V gene lookup returns CDR1 SEHNR and CDR2 FQNEAQ (reference sequence). Trimming removed 8 bases from V and 4 bases from J; junction bases left unmatched: 8. The CDR3 DNA reads as TGTGCCAGCGGCCCAAGGGGGCCGGGGGCCAACGTCCTGACTTTC. Amino acids: CASGPRGPGANVLTF.

The table lists this clone with a count of one. This chain uses TRBV5-6 with TRBJ2-7, with a weak D call TRBD1 (6 bases). This CDR3 contains 12 residues. Germline V gene data show CDR1 as SGHDT and CDR2 as YYEEEE. Trimming stripped 3 bases from V and 3 bases from J, with 7 bases between. The CDR3 reads CASSSRGYEQYF. As DNA, the CDR3 is TGTGCCAGCAGCTCCAGGGGCTACGAGCAGTACTTC.

The table lists this clone with a count of one. The chain uses TRBV5-1 and TRBJ2-5; TRBD1 matches at 8 bases. Germline V CDR1 and CDR2: SGHRS, YFSETQ. This CDR3 is built from 17 residues. The V segment lost 3 bases and the J segment 1 base; nucleotides outside the gene matches: 11. CDR3 bases: TGCGCCAGCAGCTACGGACAGGGCTCTCCTACCCAAGAGACCCAGTACTTC. Protein sequence: CASSYGQGSPTQETQYF. The full variable domain, rest sourced from reference TRBV5-1 and TRBJ2-5, is KAGVTQTPRYLIKTRGQQVTLSCSPISGHRSVSWYQQTPGQGLQFLFEYFSETQRNKGNFPGRFSGRQFSNSRSEMNVSTLELGDSALYLCASSYGQGSPTQETQYFGPGTRLLVL.

The V gene is TRBV5-1, the J gene TRBJ1-3; a possible D gene is TRBD1 (5 bases). V lost 1 base and J 2 bases, leaving 10 bases between the germline ends. The V gene's germline CDR1 is SGHRS and CDR2 YFSETQ. The CDR3 consists of 15 residues. Written as DNA, the CDR3 is TGCGCCAGCAGCTTGCAGGGATGGGCTGGAAACACCATATATTTT. Translated, it gives CASSLQGWAGNTIYF.

The chain employs TRBV7-3 and TRBJ2-1; 11 positions match TRBD2. With 6 bases clipped from V and 9 bases from J, the junction kept 16 bases outside the gene matches. Germline V gives CDR1 SGHTA, CDR2 FQGTGA. The CDR3 loop spans 17 amino acids. DNA of the CDR3: TGTGCCAGCAGTTTGAGAAGGAGGACTAGCGGGTCCCCTGAGCAGTTCTTC. It translates to CASSLRRRTSGSPEQFF.

V and J are TRBV5-1 and TRBJ2-5; possible D gene TRBD2, 6 bases. This CDR3 comprises 15 residues. Trimming removed 0 bases from V and 0 bases from J, with 9 bases in between. Germline V gene lookup returns CDR1 SGHRS and CDR2 YFSETQ. CDR3 region: CASSLGGGYQETQYF. The CDR3 DNA reads TGCGCCAGCAGCTTGGGCGGAGGGTACCAAGAGACCCAGTACTTC.

V gene TRBV7-3 combines with J gene TRBJ1-1; a weak D match, TRBD1 (5 bases). Trimming removed 8 bases from V and 3 bases from J, with 16 bases in between. Per germline, CDR1 SGHTA and CDR2 FQGTGA. This CDR3 has 14 amino acids. CDR3 protein: CASRPGGSDTEAFF. The CDR3 region has the DNA TGTGCCAGCCGTCCGGGGGGTTCGGACACTGAAGCTTTCTTT.

This clone was detected only once. The rearrangement uses TRBV6-1 and TRBJ2-1; TRBD2 matches 7 bases. Germline CDR1 MNHNS, CDR2 SASEGT. This CDR3 spans 13 amino acids. Unmatched junction bases numbered 10, after V lost 7 bases and J lost 10 bases. CDR3 loop: CASNPGGVAEQFF. The CDR3 coding sequence is TGTGCCAGCAACCCGGGGGGAGTAGCGGAGCAGTTCTTC.

This sequence joins TRBV11-3 and TRBJ2-1; the D gene is possibly TRBD2 (6 bases). Germline values: CDR1 SGHNT, CDR2 YENEEA. The CDR3 totals 14 residues. Trimming stripped 5 bases from V and 6 bases from J, with 14 bases between. The DNA of the CDR3 is TGTGCCAGCAGCCTGGGCCCCGGGGGCAATGAGCAGTTCTTC. It yields the protein CASSLGPGGNEQFF.

The chain links TRBV11-3 to TRBJ2-5; 9 nucleotides align to TRBD1. The ends lost 5 bases at V and 5 bases at J; junction bases unmatched: 9. This CDR3 comprises 15 residues. CDR1 and CDR2 from the germline V gene are SGHNT and YENEEA. CDR3 DNA sequence: TGTGCCAGCAGCATAACAGGGGGCTCAGGGGAGACCCAGTACTTC. Its protein is CASSITGGSGETQYF. Looking up the rest from reference TRBV11-3 and TRBJ2-5 gives the full variable domain: EAGVVQSPRYKIIEKKQPVAFWCNPISGHNTLYWYLQNLGQGPELLIRYENEEAVDDSQLPKDRFSAERLKGVDSTLKIQPAELGDSAVYLCASSITGGSGETQYFGPGTRLLVL.

This clone showed up just a few times. The genes are TRBV7-3 and TRBJ2-7; maybe TRBD2 (6 bases). CDR3 length: 15 amino acids. Looked up from germline, CDR1 is SGHTA and CDR2 is FQGTGA. V was shortened by 5 bases and J by 6 bases, with 20 bases between the two germline ends. The CDR3 loop reads CASSPHGGRESEQYF. The CDR3 nucleotides are TGTGCCAGCAGCCCGCATGGGGGTCGGGAGTCCGAGCAGTACTTC.

This chain links TRBV13 with TRBJ2-3; TRBD2 matches at 9 bases. The CDR3 is 18 residues long. V dropped 1 base and J dropped 2; count of bases not matched to a gene: 10. Germline CDR1 PRHDT, CDR2 FYEKMQ (reference sequence). The CDR3 DNA sequence: TGTGCCAGCAGCTTAGCTTTCGGGACTAGCCCACTCACAGATACGCAGTATTTT. This translates into CASSLAFGTSPLTDTQYF.

The V and J genes are TRBV29-1 and TRBJ2-7; maybe TRBD1 (5 bases). Trimming took off 3 bases at V and 2 bases at J, with 8 bases between the two ends. Germline CDR1 is SQVTM and CDR2 is ANQGSEA. There are 12 residues in the CDR3. CDR3 sequence reads: CSVETVPYEQYF. The CDR3 DNA reads as TGCAGCGTTGAGACAGTTCCCTACGAGCAGTACTTC.

The chain uses TRBV5-1 and TRBJ2-5, with TRBD2 matching over 10 bases. Judging by the DNA end, TRBJ2-7 fits better; the J call may be wrong. Germline assignment: CDR1 SGHRS and CDR2 YFSETQ. CDR3 length equals 16 residues. The DNA of the CDR3 is TGCGCCAGCAGCTGGGGGCAGCGGGAGGGGAGCGACGAGCAGTACTTC. Translated: CASSWGQREGSDEQYF.

The CDR3 loop reads CASSYSYNEQFF. Written as DNA, the CDR3 is TGTGCCAGCAGTTATAGTTACAATGAGCAGTTCTTC. The chain combines TRBV6-6 with TRBJ2-1; D uncertain. Deletions cut 3 bases from V and 4 bases from J, with 4 bases between. The CDR3 totals 12 residues. Germline values: CDR1 MNHNY, CDR2 SVGAGI (reference sequence).

The V and J genes are TRBV7-8 and TRBJ1-2; D gene uncertain. The CDR3 contains 12 residues. Germline lookup yields CDR1 SGHVS and CDR2 FQNEAQ. V lost 3 bases and J lost 1, with 3 bases in between. This CDR3 is CASSLSNYGYTF. CDR3 DNA: TGTGCCAGCAGCTTGAGTAACTATGGCTACACCTTC.

The rearrangement links TRBV28 to TRBJ1-2, with TRBD1 matching 9 bases. J gave up 8 bases and V 2 bases, and 9 bases lay outside the gene matches. CDR1 is MDHEN and CDR2 is SYDVKM in the germline V gene. The CDR3 totals 15 residues. CDR3 residues: CASSLPGTGFRGYTF. The CDR3 DNA sequence: TGTGCCAGCAGTTTACCGGGGACAGGGTTTAGGGGCTACACCTTC.

This clone has more than one count but fewer than ten. J is TRBJ2-7 and V is TRBV6-5; D not resolved. Germline V gives CDR1 MNHEY, CDR2 SVGAGI. V was clipped by 8 bases and J by 4 bases, with 9 bases between them. The CDR3 is 11 amino acids. CDR3 coding DNA: TGTGCCAGCCAAGATCGGTACGAGCAGTACTTC. Protein: CASQDRYEQYF.

This clone was seen only once. This chain uses TRBV9 with TRBJ2-5, with 8 bases lining up with TRBD2. The CDR3 spans 15 residues. V lost 4 bases to trimming and J lost 5 bases; unmatched junction nucleotides: 10. Germline CDR1 and CDR2: SGDLS and YYNGEE. The DNA for the CDR3 is TGTGCCAGCAGCCCGAGCAGCGGGAGTTGGGAGACCCAGTACTTC. Translated: CASSPSSGSWETQYF.